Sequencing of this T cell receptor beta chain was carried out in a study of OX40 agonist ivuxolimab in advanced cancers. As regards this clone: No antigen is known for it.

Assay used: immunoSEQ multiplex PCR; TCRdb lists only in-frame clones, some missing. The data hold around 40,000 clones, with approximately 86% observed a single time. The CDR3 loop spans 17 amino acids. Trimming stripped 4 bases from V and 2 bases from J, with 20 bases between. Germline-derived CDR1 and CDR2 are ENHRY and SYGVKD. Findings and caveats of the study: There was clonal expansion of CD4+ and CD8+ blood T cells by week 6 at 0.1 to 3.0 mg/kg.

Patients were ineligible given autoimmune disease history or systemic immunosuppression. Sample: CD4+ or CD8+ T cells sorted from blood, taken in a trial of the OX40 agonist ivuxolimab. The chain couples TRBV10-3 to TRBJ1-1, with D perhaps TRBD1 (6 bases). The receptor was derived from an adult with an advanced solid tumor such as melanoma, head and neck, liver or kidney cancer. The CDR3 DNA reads TGTGCCATCAGTGTTGAGGACAGCCCCAGAGGAAACACTGAAGCTTTCTTT. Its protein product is CAISVEDSPRGNTEAFF.